What follows describes a single TCR beta chain. This clonotype was counted ten times or more. No antigen is known for it. Base qualities were left out, and no much larger clone turns up one base away. This sample stems from a study of T cells in Graves' hyperthyroidism and ophthalmopathy (dated by TCRdb to between 2018 and 2021). Regarding the complete study: Peripheral blood was collected at initial diagnosis, before any treatment. The paper describes TCR Vbeta CDR3 sequencing of roughly 130 peripheral blood samples, made up of 43 ophthalmopathy patients, over 70 hyperthyroidism patients and some 17 progressor patients. In more than 5 Graves' hyperthyroidism patients, the study also compared T-cell repertoires from thyroid tissue with T-cell repertoires from blood. After sampling, hyperthyroidism patients received methimazole starting at 30 mg daily, and ophthalmopathy patients received high-dose intravenous methylprednisolone. Whether ophthalmopathy could be predicted prospectively was tested in an independent validation cohort made up of 18 hyperthyroidism patients plus 17 patients who later progressed to ophthalmopathy. The roughly 100 discovery patients were divided at random into training and test sets in a 7:3 ratio. To identify TCR V-J signatures that set the groups apart, the researchers used a discovery cohort of 90 to 100 patients, made up of 40 to 45 with Graves' ophthalmopathy and some 60 with stable Graves' hyperthyroidism. Study-level results and caveats: No statistical method was used to set the sample size in advance, and investigators knew the group allocation. A 13 V-J signature model separated ophthalmopathy from stable hyperthyroidism, with 87.88% sensitivity and roughly 81% specificity in cross-validation and 80%/75% in testing. Most expanded thyroid clonotypes (frequency above 0.001) were also detected in blood, a finding suggesting that blood repertoires may reflect thyroid immune responses. In validation, progression to ophthalmopathy was predicted by the model with 70.59% sensitivity and roughly 72% specificity, a median of roughly 6.4 months before onset.

Moderately to severely active disease, a Clinical Activity Score of at least 3, a NOSPECS grade of at least 4, and a duration under 3 months were present in ophthalmopathy patients. Patients with uncontrolled infections, other autoimmune diseases, pregnancy or lactation were excluded. Clinical symptoms, serum thyroxine and TRAb, thyroid ultrasound, and orbital computed tomography formed the basis for the diagnoses. PBMCs were isolated from 10 ml of fresh peripheral blood by Ficoll-Paque density gradient centrifugation. Total RNA was extracted with Trizol reagent, and quality was checked on an Agilent 2100 Bioanalyzer. Unmatched junction bases come to 4, with V trimmed by 3 bases and J by 4 bases. The CDR3 sequence holds 14 residues, the cysteine and phenylalanine included. Left in the record is the CDR3 DNA by itself, 42 bases read in frame from the first base. The CDR1 and CDR2 encoded by the germline V gene are SGHRS and YFSETQ.

Amplification of TCR beta CDR3 regions was carried out from RNA transcripts. A first-round RT-PCR of the TCR CDR3 used the HTBI primer set with the Qiagen OneStep RT-PCR kit. Libraries were constructed in a second round of multiplex PCR, after which size selection and purification were performed. The libraries were sequenced on an Illumina HiSeq2000 using paired-end 100 bp reads. Per the authors' processing: SOAPnuke was used to process the raw data, with reads discarded if the reads contained adapters or uncalled bases, had a mean Phred below 15, or lacked an exact constant-primer or identifier match. High-quality paired reads were merged using COPE v1.2.5, and each unique nucleotide sequence was defined as a clonotype. MiTCR v1.1 was used to align the clonotypes against IMGT TRBV, TRBD and TRBJ reference segments. The analysis included only V-J combinations with a frequency above 0.0001, which together covered 99% to 99.2% of the repertoires. The TCS score was defined as F50 (clonal expansion) divided by E x V (chaos), with BLOSUM62-based TCRdist calculated between CDR3 peptides within each V-J. Welch's t-statistics and random forest reduced roughly 540 V-J features to under 15, which were used in a naive Bayes classifier (R e1071). TCRdb applied fastp at Q25 and MiXCR to the public reads, then kept only in-frame beta chains. For every CDR3 protein sequence, its rows merge into one entry that carries the most common genes and DNA. The V and J calls were determined by TCRdb, not by the authors. The sample has some 570,000 distinct CDR3 sequences on record, about 15% of them singletons. The ten most abundant clones make up about 16% of the sample.

Recombination linked TRBV5-1 to TRBJ2-3, with 8 junctional bases fitting TRBD1. The source is a young woman with Graves' ophthalmopathy. The sequencing input was blood. The CDR3: CASSSQGDADTQYF. The DNA reads as follows: TGCGCCAGCAGCTCACAGGGGGATGCAGATACGCAGTATTTT.